What follows describes a single T cell receptor beta chain. V gave up 5 bases and J gave up 1 base; unmatched junction bases: 5. The length of the CDR3 is 15 residues. The germline CDR1 and CDR2 sequences are SNHLY and FYNNEI. The sample belongs to a study of blood T cell repertoires in COVID-19. In the study overall: The samples span acute and convalescent COVID-19 from the United States, Italy and Spain. T cells, B-cell-depleted T cells, or PBMCs provided the cDNA or gDNA that served as material.

Original handling: Amplification of reference gene primers provided the estimated nucleated cell counts. Using immunoSEQ multiplex PCR, the repertoire was profiled, and TCRdb retains in-frame clones only, with some absent. From that table come the V and J calls and clone size; the DNA was used to work out D and trimming. The sample yields about 120,000 clones, 75% to 85% seen once. The V and J genes are TRBV2 and TRBJ2-7, with 10 positions matching TRBD1. The TCR was taken from a human donor in a cohort sampled during active COVID-19. The sample comprised peripheral blood. Here the CDR3 reads CASSRMGQGSYEQYF. The CDR3 DNA reads TGTGCCAGCAGTCGAATGGGACAGGGGTCCTACGAGCAGTACTTC.